This TCR beta chain is from a study of blood T cell repertoires in COVID-19. As for the study in general: The study drew acute and convalescent COVID-19 samples from the United States, Italy and Spain. In each case, the material was cDNA or gDNA derived from T cells, B-cell-depleted T cells, or PBMCs.

How the authors handled the data: Researchers report that nucleated cell counts were estimated from reference gene primer amplification. Method: immunoSEQ multiplex PCR; TCRdb's copy keeps in-frame clones and lacks some. Clone size and V and J calls were adopted from that table, with D and trimming inferred from the DNA. The sample has 200,000 to 250,000 clones, roughly four fifths seen once. Patients from Seattle were sampled longitudinally, starting during active infection. This sequence originates from a woman aged 80 or older with COVID-19, enrolled during active disease. Source material: peripheral blood.

CDR3 sequence reads: CASTPGGSGGYEQYF. For the CDR3, the DNA is TGCGCCAGCACGCCAGGGGGTAGCGGGGGCTACGAGCAGTACTTC. The rearrangement uses TRBV10-2 and TRBJ2-7; 9 positions match TRBD2. V dropped 7 bases and J dropped 3; count of bases not matched to a gene: 10. There are 15 residues in the CDR3. Germline CDR1 reads WSHSY; CDR2 reads SAAADI.